The sequence of this T cell receptor (beta chain) was determined in a study of blood T cell repertoires in COVID-19. Membership in each cohort depended on participant-reported clinical history. Original data processing: Amplification of reference gene primers was used by the study to estimate nucleated cell counts. TCRdb keeps only in-frame clones here, not all; method: immunoSEQ multiplex PCR. V and J calls and clone size are given by that table; D and trimming were obtained from the DNA. The repertoire holds roughly 130,000 clones, with 84% as singletons. The CDR3 is 11 residues long. Trimming shortened V by 8 bases and J by 6 bases, and 11 bases separated the two germline ends. Looked up from germline, CDR1 is SNHLY and CDR2 is FYNNEI.

The sequenced material came from PBMCs or T cells enriched from blood (not recorded which). The V call is TRBV2, the J call TRBJ2-7, with D tentatively TRBD2 (5 bases). The sequence derives from a woman aged 25 to 45 who had recovered from COVID-19. The CDR3 sequence: CASGSRAEQYF. CDR3 coding DNA: TGTGCCAGCGGGTCGCGGGCCGAGCAGTACTTC.